The following is a TCR beta chain sequence with its context. The sample comes from a study of blood T cell repertoires in COVID-19. Background on the study: Acute and convalescent COVID-19 specimens originated in the United States, Italy and Spain. In each case, the material was cDNA or gDNA derived from T cells, B-cell-depleted T cells, or PBMCs.

Clones were read by immunoSEQ multiplex PCR, and TCRdb kept only the in-frame ones, dropping some. Here the sample spans under 300,000 clones, 70% to 90% being singletons. Unmatched junction bases numbered 14, after V lost 4 bases and J lost 5 bases. Germline V CDR1 and CDR2: MDHEN, SYDVKM. This CDR3 comprises 17 residues. The V and J genes are TRBV28 and TRBJ1-1, with TRBD1 matching over 9 bases. Sequencing used PBMCs or T cells enriched from blood (not recorded which). The clonotype was recovered from a woman in her forties or fifties who had recovered from COVID-19. In nucleotides, the CDR3 is TGTGCCAGCAGTTACCCTACAGGGGGCGTAGGCAGAACTGAAGCTTTCTTT. Translated, it gives CASSYPTGGVGRTEAFF.